The 10 T cell receptor beta chains below all came from one sample that was sequenced in a study of cytomegalovirus exposure and HLA in healthy donors. This PCR relied on a set of 60 Vbeta primers and 13 Jbeta primers. Only in-frame clones appear in the TCRdb table, and some are missing; sequencing was by immunoSEQ multiplex PCR. The profile shows 100,000 to 150,000 clones, roughly a tenth of them singletons. Input material: PBMCs. Receptors originate from a young woman in good health and CMV-seropositive.

The gene calls are TRBV7-9 and TRBJ2-2; possibly TRBD2 for D (6 bases). Germline V gene sequence: CDR1 SEHNR, CDR2 FQNEAQ (reference sequence). This CDR3 spans 18 amino acids. Trimming left V 5 bases short and J 4 bases short, with 23 bases between. CDR3 loop: CASSPRDSTTRVTGELFF. The DNA of the CDR3 is TGTGCCAGCAGCCCTCGGGACTCGACGACCCGTGTCACCGGGGAGCTGTTTTTT.

This clone was found a few times. The chain carries TRBV4-1 and TRBJ2-1; 10 bases are a match to TRBD2. The germline CDR1 and CDR2 sequences are MGHRA and YSYEKL. Trimming removed 0 bases from V and 5 bases from J; junction bases left unmatched: 10. This CDR3 comprises 18 residues. The CDR3 region is CASSQEPIGLAGDNEQFF. CDR3 coding DNA: TGCGCCAGCAGCCAAGAGCCTATAGGGCTAGCGGGGGACAATGAGCAGTTCTTC.

The chain couples TRBV28 to TRBJ1-5; no clear D. V was shortened by 6 bases and J by 6 bases, with 12 bases between the two germline ends. CDR3 size: 13 residues. CDR1 is MDHEN and CDR2 is SYDVKM in the germline V gene. The CDR3 DNA sequence: TGTGCCAGCAGAAAAACGCCTATTCAGCCCCAGCATTTT. Translation gives CASRKTPIQPQHF.

This clone was detected a few times. Distinct nucleotide sequences in the sample also encode this CDR3. The gene calls are TRBV13 and TRBJ1-5; D ambiguous. CDR1 PRHDT and CDR2 FYEKMQ come from the germline V gene (reference sequence). The CDR3 covers 13 residues. V lost 0 bases to trimming and J lost 9 bases, with 9 bases between them. CDR3: CASSLGASRPQHF. The DNA of the CDR3 is TGTGCCAGCAGCTTAGGTGCGTCGCGGCCCCAGCATTTT.

V and J are TRBV10-1 and TRBJ2-3; 10 bases are a match to TRBD2. CDR1 and CDR2 from the germline V gene are WNHNN and SYGVQD (reference sequence). This CDR3 spans 17 amino acids. V trimming: 11 bases; J trimming: 1 base; junction bases outside the gene matches: 15. CDR3 amino acids: CALSLRGLAGGTDTQYF. In nucleotides, the CDR3 is TGCGCCCTATCGCTAAGGGGTCTAGCGGGAGGCACAGATACGCAGTATTTT.

A few counts support this clone. CDR3 nucleotide sequence: TGTGCCAGCAGTACTAGCTCCTACAATGAGCAGTTCTTC. Amino acids: CASSTSSYNEQFF. The chain combines TRBV2 with TRBJ2-1; D might be TRBD2 (5 bases). Trimming removed 5 bases from V and 0 bases from J, with 5 bases in between. CDR1 is SNHLY, CDR2 FYNNEI, per germline. There are 13 residues in the CDR3.

In its sample, this clone was seen a few times. V is TRBV5-1 and J is TRBJ1-2; 8 bases line up with TRBD1. The CDR3 spans 15 residues. V was clipped by 5 bases and J by 0 bases; unmatched bases: 6. The germline V gene has CDR1 SGHRS and CDR2 YFSETQ. The DNA for the CDR3 is TGCGCCAGCAGATCCGACAGGGGTGCTAACTATGGCTACACCTTC. This codes for CASRSDRGANYGYTF.

This clone has a handful of counts. The V and J genes are TRBV29-1 and TRBJ1-1; 10 nucleotides line up with TRBD1. V shed 6 bases and J 0 bases; nucleotides not matched to a gene: 13. CDR1 and CDR2 from the germline V gene are SQVTM and ANQGSEA. CDR3 size: 17 residues. Here the CDR3 DNA reads TGCAGCGTGGGAGACGGGGGGACAGGGGCGATGAACACTGAAGCTTTCTTT. It encodes CSVGDGGTGAMNTEAFF.

This clone appeared a few times. The V and J genes are TRBV30 and TRBJ2-5; possible D gene TRBD1, 5 bases. The germline V gene has CDR1 GTSNPN and CDR2 SVGIG (reference sequence). The CDR3 loop spans 15 amino acids. V was clipped by 0 bases and J by 2 bases, with 13 bases between them. CDR3 coding DNA: TGTGCCTGGAGTGTTTCTGGGGCTTTACAAGAGACCCAGTACTTC. Translating gives CAWSVSGALQETQYF.

The rearrangement links TRBV7-9 to TRBJ1-1, with unresolved D. Germline values: CDR1 SEHNR, CDR2 FQNEAQ (reference sequence). The CDR3 has 13 residues. V lost 9 bases, J lost 5 bases, and 16 bases lay in between. CDR3 coding DNA: TGTGCCAGAAGCCTTGGCTCGTGGACTGAAGCTTTCTTT. Protein product: CARSLGSWTEAFF.